This T cell receptor beta chain was sequenced during a study of control samples from healthy donors and cancer patients. The junction had 5 bases not matched to a gene; V was cut back by 5 bases and J by 3 bases. CDR1 SEHNR and CDR2 FQNEAQ come from the germline V gene (reference sequence). There are 15 residues in the CDR3. The data were produced by immunoSEQ multiplex PCR, yet TCRdb's version contains in-frame clones alone and is incomplete. The data contain more than 140,000 clones, 94% of them singletons. The sequence was collected from a man aged 35 to 55 in good health. Material: blood. The rearrangement uses TRBV7-9 and TRBJ1-1, with 11 bases identical to TRBD1. CDR3 bases: TGTGCCAGCAGCGCGGACAGGGGGCAATACACTGAAGCTTTCTTT. Protein: CASSADRGQYTEAFF. The full variable domain, its missing parts supplied by reference TRBV7-9 and TRBJ1-1, is DTGVSQNPRHKITKRGQNVTFRCDPISEHNRLYWYRQTLGQGPEFLTYFQNEAQLEKSRLLSDRFSAERPKGSFSTLEIQRTEQGDSAMYLCASSADRGQYTEAFFGQGTRLTVV.